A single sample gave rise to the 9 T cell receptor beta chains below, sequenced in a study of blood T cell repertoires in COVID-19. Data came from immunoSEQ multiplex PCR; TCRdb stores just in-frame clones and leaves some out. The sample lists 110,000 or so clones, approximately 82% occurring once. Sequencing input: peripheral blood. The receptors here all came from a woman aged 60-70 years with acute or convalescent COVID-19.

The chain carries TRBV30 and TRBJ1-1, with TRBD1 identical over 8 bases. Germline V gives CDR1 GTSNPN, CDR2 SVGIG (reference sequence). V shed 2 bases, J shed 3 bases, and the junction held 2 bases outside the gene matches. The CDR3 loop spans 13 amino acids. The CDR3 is CAWSNRGDTEAFF. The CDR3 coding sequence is TGTGCCTGGAGTAACAGGGGGGACACTGAAGCTTTCTTT.

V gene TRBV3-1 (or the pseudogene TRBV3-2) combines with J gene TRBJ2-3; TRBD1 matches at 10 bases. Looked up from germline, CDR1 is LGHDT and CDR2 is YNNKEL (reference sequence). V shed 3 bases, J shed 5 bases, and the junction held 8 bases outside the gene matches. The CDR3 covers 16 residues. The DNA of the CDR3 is TGTGCCAGCAGCCACCCCGGGACAGGGGTAGGAGATACGCAGTATTTT. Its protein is CASSHPGTGVGDTQYF.

The CDR3 nucleotides are TGCGCCAGCAGTATGAACACTGAAGCTTTCTTT. It yields the protein CASSMNTEAFF. This rearrangement joins TRBV5-1 to TRBJ1-1; D ambiguous. The CDR3 contains 11 residues. Germline CDR1 reads SGHRS; CDR2 reads YFSETQ. V lost 5 bases to trimming and J lost 0 bases, with 2 bases between them.

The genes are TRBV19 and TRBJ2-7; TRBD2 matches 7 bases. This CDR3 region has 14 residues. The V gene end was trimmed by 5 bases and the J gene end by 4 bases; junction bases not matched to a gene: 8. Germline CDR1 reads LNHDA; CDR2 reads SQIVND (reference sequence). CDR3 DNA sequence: TGTGCCAGTAGTGGCCGGGGGGACGGATACGAGCAGTACTTC. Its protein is CASSGRGDGYEQYF. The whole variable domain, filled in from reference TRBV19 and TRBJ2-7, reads DGGITQSPKYLFRKEGQNVTLSCEQNLNHDAMYWYRQDPGQGLRLIYYSQIVNDFQKGDIAEGYSVSREKKESFPLTVTSAQKNPTAFYLCASSGRGDGYEQYFGPGTRLTVT.

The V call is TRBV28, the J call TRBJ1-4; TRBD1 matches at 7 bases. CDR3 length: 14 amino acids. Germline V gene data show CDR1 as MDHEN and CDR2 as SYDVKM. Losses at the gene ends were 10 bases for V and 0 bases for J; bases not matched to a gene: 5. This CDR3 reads CATGGQATNEKLFF. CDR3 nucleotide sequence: TGTGCCACAGGGGGGCAAGCAACTAATGAAAAACTGTTTTTT.

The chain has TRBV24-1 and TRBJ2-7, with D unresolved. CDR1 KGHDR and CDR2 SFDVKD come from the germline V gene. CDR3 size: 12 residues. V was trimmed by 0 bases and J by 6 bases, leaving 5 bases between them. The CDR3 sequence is CATSDLLGEQYF. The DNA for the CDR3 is TGTGCCACCAGTGATTTGCTCGGCGAGCAGTACTTC.

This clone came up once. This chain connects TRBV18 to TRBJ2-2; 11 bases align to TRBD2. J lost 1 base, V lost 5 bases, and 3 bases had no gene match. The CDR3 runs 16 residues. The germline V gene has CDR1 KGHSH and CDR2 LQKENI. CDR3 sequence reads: CASSFGLAGNTGELFF. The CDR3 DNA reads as TGTGCCAGCTCATTCGGACTAGCGGGGAACACCGGGGAGCTGTTTTTT.

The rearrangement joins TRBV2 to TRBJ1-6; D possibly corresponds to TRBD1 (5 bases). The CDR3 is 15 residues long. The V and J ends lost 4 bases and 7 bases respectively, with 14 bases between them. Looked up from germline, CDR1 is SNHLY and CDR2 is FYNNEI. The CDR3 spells CASSVFDSTNSPLHF. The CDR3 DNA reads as TGTGCCAGCAGTGTCTTTGACAGCACGAATTCACCCCTCCACTTT.

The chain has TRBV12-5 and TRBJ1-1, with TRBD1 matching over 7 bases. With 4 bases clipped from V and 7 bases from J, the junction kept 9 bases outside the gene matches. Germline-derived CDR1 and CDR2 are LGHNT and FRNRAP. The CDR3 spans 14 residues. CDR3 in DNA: TGTGCTAGTGGTTCCTGGACAGGCGGCGGTGAAGCTTTCTTT. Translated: CASGSWTGGGEAFF.